A selection of T cell receptor delta chains follows, all from one sample in a study of delta chains in infants with herpesvirus infections. TCRdb called clones from the RT-PCR reads again using CATT. The sample carries approximately 1,200 delta-chain clones, almost 30% recorded once. This specimen consisted of peripheral blood, obtained at time point 1 of longitudinal follow-up. The receptors here all came from a human donor who was a Ugandan infant, either HIV-exposed or HIV-unexposed (not recorded which). CDR3s leave out the opening cysteine and the closing phenylalanine or tryptophan.

j_call: TRDJ1
v_call: TRDV1
cdr3_aa: ALGEIPIGVAGLGDIFPDKLI

j_call: TRDJ1
v_call: TRDV1
cdr3_aa: ALGLGLGPGRADKLI

j_call: TRDJ1
v_call: TRDV2
cdr3_aa: ACDTVGIQGDKLI

j_call: TRDJ2
v_call: TRAV36/DV7
cdr3_aa: ASLAWCFLRRVYWGMPASLTAQLF

j_call: TRDJ1
v_call: TRAV23/DV6
cdr3_aa: AASLPTEQRVAKLI

j_call: TRDJ3
v_call: TRDV2
cdr3_aa: ACDTVLGDSSWDTRQMF

j_call: TRDJ1
v_call: TRDV1
cdr3_aa: ALGAIFPSRLGDTGPKLI

j_call: TRDJ1
v_call: TRDV1
cdr3_aa: ALLLGLEGNSDKLI

j_call: TRDJ1
v_call: TRDV1
cdr3_aa: ALGYWGIRSDKLI

j_call: TRDJ1
v_call: TRDV1
cdr3_aa: ALGGPRMAESSRGPGDKLI

j_call: TRDJ1
v_call: TRAV14/DV4
cdr3_aa: AMREYAPLGDTPDKLI

j_call: TRDJ1
v_call: TRDV1
cdr3_aa: ALTGGYSDKLI

j_call: TRDJ1
v_call: TRDV1
cdr3_aa: ALGERGPYYAAYWGPRRKLI

j_call: TRDJ1
v_call: TRDV1
cdr3_aa: ALGEPSYWGIEDKLI

j_call: TRDJ1
v_call: TRDV1
cdr3_aa: ALGETRGIRITDKLI

j_call: TRDJ1
v_call: TRDV1
cdr3_aa: ALGDALRWGIRSYTDKLI

j_call: TRDJ1
v_call: TRDV1
cdr3_aa: ALGEMPLTGGYRHTDKLI

j_call: TRDJ1
v_call: TRDV1
cdr3_aa: ALGERVFPQTGGSPYTVPYTDKLI

j_call: TRDJ1
v_call: TRDV1
cdr3_aa: ALGELSRTDKLI

j_call: TRDJ1
v_call: TRDV2
cdr3_aa: ACDSLLGDTGKLI

j_call: TRDJ2
v_call: TRDV1
cdr3_aa: ALGELRGGPGPTAQLF

j_call: TRDJ1
v_call: TRDV1
cdr3_aa: ALGVGALGDYTDKLI

j_call: TRDJ2
v_call: TRDV2
cdr3_aa: ACDWGITAQLF

j_call: TRDJ1
v_call: TRDV1
cdr3_aa: ALGDPYPGNWGIAPDKLI

j_call: TRDJ1
v_call: TRDV1
cdr3_aa: ALGTTAPTPLGDFHTDKLI

j_call: TRDJ1
v_call: TRAV36/DV7
cdr3_aa: AVEHTSSFGGMYTDKLI

j_call: TRDJ1
v_call: TRDV1
cdr3_aa: ALGEPRRPPWGYWGIYEGGTDKLI

j_call: TRDJ1
v_call: TRDV1
cdr3_aa: ALGEVSLLKLVLGGHTDKLI

j_call: TRDJ1
v_call: TRDV1
cdr3_aa: ALGEESRPKSTGGYRTDKLI

j_call: TRDJ1
v_call: TRDV1
cdr3_aa: ALGAAPLRTGDKYTDKLI

j_call: TRDJ1
v_call: TRDV3
cdr3_aa: AFRARGPDKLI

j_call: TRDJ1
v_call: TRDV1
cdr3_aa: ALGELAPLPKAKLGDTTDKLI

j_call: TRDJ3
v_call: TRDV2
cdr3_aa: ACDTVLGDTRSWDTRQMF

j_call: TRDJ4
v_call: TRAV38-2/DV8
cdr3_aa: AYRSPSYNELGDTMGPLI

j_call: TRDJ1
v_call: TRDV3
cdr3_aa: AYSSYGDMAYTDKLI

j_call: TRDJ1
v_call: TRDV1
cdr3_aa: ALGEPYYRLPTGGYAPPWTDKLI

j_call: TRDJ1
v_call: TRDV1
cdr3_aa: ALGEAISVCWGKSLYTDKLI

j_call: TRDJ2
v_call: TRDV2
cdr3_aa: ACDTGTGGLTAQLF

j_call: TRDJ3
v_call: TRDV1
cdr3_aa: ALGELLGDISWDTRQMF

j_call: TRDJ1
v_call: TRDV3
cdr3_aa: AFRGRVLGVPKNGKLI

j_call: TRDJ1
v_call: TRDV1
cdr3_aa: ALGEEATGLSWGIPHYTDKLI

j_call: TRDJ1
v_call: TRDV1
cdr3_aa: ALGERVWREEAKPSYTDKLI

j_call: TRDJ1
v_call: TRDV1
cdr3_aa: ALGGHSRYWGIRGPYTDKLI

j_call: TRDJ1
v_call: TRDV2
cdr3_aa: ALTGGYAAADKLI

j_call: TRDJ3
v_call: TRDV2
cdr3_aa: ACDEGGYAIPNSWDTRQMF

j_call: TRDJ2
v_call: TRDV1
cdr3_aa: ALGELYLGDTAQLF

j_call: TRDJ1
v_call: TRDV1
cdr3_aa: ALGPHGTGGYAWNLI

j_call: TRDJ1
v_call: TRDV1
cdr3_aa: ALGELGPTTRGGYKRTSTHYTDKLI

j_call: TRDJ1
v_call: TRDV1
cdr3_aa: ALGKGNFLQFPFGGPPYTDKLI

j_call: TRDJ3
v_call: TRDV1
cdr3_aa: ALGQHRQGTWDTRQMF

j_call: TRDJ1
v_call: TRDV1
cdr3_aa: ALGELGPSPFITGGSPGLYTDKLI

j_call: TRDJ1
v_call: TRAV29/DV5
cdr3_aa: AGTPFLQARLGDRSGRYTDKLI